The 20 T cell receptor beta chains presented below share a single source sample, sequenced in a study of cytomegalovirus exposure and HLA in healthy donors. TCRdb's table, derived via immunoSEQ multiplex PCR, lists solely in-frame clones and lacks some. The sample lists 100,000 to 120,000 clones, over 75% occurring once. Source material: PBMCs. The receptors here all came from a woman in her 30s in good health and CMV-seropositive.

This clone occurred once. V gene TRBV28 combines with J gene TRBJ2-5; tentative D call: TRBD1 (5 bases). Deletions cut 10 bases from V and 0 bases from J, with 12 bases between. The length of the CDR3 is 13 residues. CDR1 and CDR2 (germline): MDHEN, SYDVKM. DNA of the CDR3: TGTGCCACCAAAACAGGTTACCAAGAGACCCAGTACTTC. Translating it yields CATKTGYQETQYF.

V gene TRBV28 combines with J gene TRBJ1-1; the match to TRBD1 covers 7 bases. Trimming cost V 3 bases and J 3 bases; bases outside gene matches: 4. Per the germline V gene, CDR1 is MDHEN and CDR2 is SYDVKM. The CDR3 extends over 14 amino acids. The chain's CDR3 is CASSLPGGHTEAFF. CDR3 in DNA: TGTGCCAGCAGTTTGCCAGGGGGGCACACTGAAGCTTTCTTT. The full variable domain, in which reference TRBV28 and TRBJ1-1 provide the parts outside the CDR3, is DVKVTQSSRYLVKRTGEKVFLECVQDMDHENMFWYRQDPGLGLRLIYFSYDVKMKEKGDIPEGYSVSREKKERFSLILESASTNQTSMYLCASSLPGGHTEAFFGQGTRLTVV.

This chain links TRBV5-6 with TRBJ2-7; 9 bases map to TRBD2. The V gene's germline CDR1 is SGHDT and CDR2 YYEEEE. The J segment lost 3 bases and the V segment lost 4 bases, leaving 14 bases of the junction unmatched. This CDR3 is built from 17 residues. CDR3 nucleotides: TGTGCCAGCAGCAGGGGACTAGCTGGGGGGCGTAGCTACGAGCAGTACTTC. This encodes CASSRGLAGGRSYEQYF.

The chain combines TRBV19 with TRBJ1-1, with D unresolved. This CDR3 spans 17 amino acids. Deletions cut 5 bases from V and 1 base from J, with 20 bases between. Germline V lookup: CDR1 LNHDA, CDR2 SQIVND (reference sequence). CDR3 nucleotides: TGTGCCAGTAGTCCCCCTCTTCTGGGCGGGAAGAACACTGAAGCTTTCTTT. Encoded protein: CASSPPLLGGKNTEAFF.

The chain recombines TRBV6-6 with TRBJ1-5; TRBD1 matches 9 bases. J lost 6 bases, V lost 6 bases, and 9 bases had no gene match. This CDR3 contains 15 residues. From germline, CDR1 is MNHNY and CDR2 SVGAGI (reference sequence). The DNA of the CDR3 is TGTGCCAGCAGAGGGGGACAGGGCACCGCTCAGCCCCAGCATTTT. Translating it yields CASRGGQGTAQPQHF.

The chain uses TRBV6-6 and TRBJ2-2, with 10 bases that match TRBD2. The CDR3 totals 16 residues. CDR1 is MNHNY and CDR2 is SVGAGI in the germline V gene (reference sequence). J was trimmed by 4 bases and V by 7 bases; bases with no gene match: 9. The CDR3 DNA reads TGTGCCAGCACAAACTGGCTAGCGGGAGTCACCGGGGAGCTGTTTTTT. It translates to CASTNWLAGVTGELFF.

The genes are TRBV25-1 and TRBJ2-3; 9 positions agree with TRBD1. The CDR3 contains 17 residues. The ends lost 1 base at V and 2 bases at J; junction bases unmatched: 7. CDR1 and CDR2 (germline): MGHDK, SYGVNS. The CDR3 DNA reads as TGTGCCAGCAGTGAATCTTTGACAGGGGGTTTCACAGATACGCAGTATTTT. Translated: CASSESLTGGFTDTQYF. Looking up the rest from reference TRBV25-1 and TRBJ2-3 gives the full variable domain: EADIYQTPRYLVIGTGKKITLECSQTMGHDKMYWYQQDPGMELHLIHYSYGVNSTEKGDLSSESTVSRIRTEHFPLTLESARPSHTSQYLCASSESLTGGFTDTQYFGPGTRLTVL.

The chain links TRBV5-4 to TRBJ1-2, with D possibly matching TRBD1 (6 bases). This CDR3 is built from 17 residues. Germline CDR1 SGHNT, CDR2 YYREEE (reference sequence). V lost 4 bases and J 4 bases, leaving 23 bases between the germline ends. This chain's CDR3 is CASSPPVRGARSYGYTF. The CDR3 DNA follows: TGTGCCAGCAGCCCACCCGTCCGGGGGGCGCGGAGCTATGGCTACACCTTC.

The rearrangement uses TRBV27 and TRBJ2-7; 9 bases fit TRBD1. This CDR3 comprises 14 residues. Germline V gene data show CDR1 as MNHEY and CDR2 as SMNVEV (reference sequence). With 5 bases clipped from V and 5 bases from J, the junction kept 7 bases outside the gene matches. The CDR3 region is CASSIRTGEDEQYF. Here the CDR3 DNA reads TGTGCCAGCAGTATCCGGACAGGGGAGGACGAGCAGTACTTC.

V gene TRBV5-1 combines with J gene TRBJ2-2; D is uncertain. The germline V gene has CDR1 SGHRS and CDR2 YFSETQ. The CDR3 has 14 residues. Trimming took off 4 bases at V and 3 bases at J, with 10 bases between the two ends. The DNA for the CDR3 is TGCGCCAGCAGCCTCGCGGTGGACACCGGGGAGCTGTTTTTT. This gives the protein CASSLAVDTGELFF.

The CDR3 DNA follows: TGTGCCAGCAGTTGGGCGGGAGGGGTTTACGAGCAGTACTTC. This codes for CASSWAGGVYEQYF. This chain uses TRBV28 with TRBJ2-7; 9 nucleotides match TRBD2. This CDR3 is built from 14 residues. V was clipped by 4 bases and J by 4 bases; unmatched bases: 5. Germline V gives CDR1 MDHEN, CDR2 SYDVKM. Complete variable domain (other parts from reference TRBV28 and TRBJ2-7): DVKVTQSSRYLVKRTGEKVFLECVQDMDHENMFWYRQDPGLGLRLIYFSYDVKMKEKGDIPEGYSVSREKKERFSLILESASTNQTSMYLCASSWAGGVYEQYFGPGTRLTVT.

The V and J genes are TRBV2 and TRBJ2-3, with a tentative D call TRBD1 (6 bases). V was trimmed by 2 bases and J by 2 bases, leaving 17 bases between them. Germline V gene lookup returns CDR1 SNHLY and CDR2 FYNNEI. This CDR3 region has 17 residues. The CDR3 DNA follows: TGTGCCAGCAGTGAACCACCGGACAGAAAATACACAGATACGCAGTATTTT. Protein sequence: CASSEPPDRKYTDTQYF.

This chain connects TRBV5-6 to TRBJ2-7, with a weak D call TRBD2 (5 bases). The CDR3 extends over 12 amino acids. The germline CDR1 and CDR2 sequences are SGHDT and YYEEEE. Trimming pared 4 bases from V and 3 bases from J, leaving 8 bases between. The CDR3 is CASSPGNYEQYF. In DNA, the CDR3 is TGTGCCAGCAGCCCCGGGAACTACGAGCAGTACTTC.

The chain couples TRBV4-3 to TRBJ2-1; 13 bases fit TRBD2. With 3 bases clipped from V and 0 bases from J, the junction kept 5 bases outside the gene matches. The CDR3 loop spans 18 amino acids. The germline gives CDR1 LGHNA, CDR2 YSLEER. The CDR3: CASSQELAGGGSYNEQFF. CDR3 in DNA: TGCGCCAGCAGCCAGGAACTAGCGGGAGGGGGCTCCTACAATGAGCAGTTCTTC.

V is TRBV9 and J is TRBJ1-5; 10 bases match TRBD1. J lost 6 bases, V lost 2 bases, and 5 bases had no gene match. The CDR3 extends over 15 amino acids. Germline loops: CDR1 SGDLS, CDR2 YYNGEE. The CDR3 nucleotides are TGTGCCAGCAGCGTGTCCGACAGGGGGCCTCAGCCCCAGCATTTT. Amino acid sequence: CASSVSDRGPQPQHF.

The chain is built from TRBV5-6 and TRBJ2-5, with 8 nucleotides matching TRBD2. This CDR3 region has 14 residues. Trimming took 2 bases from V and 5 from J; bases not matched to a gene: 5. Germline CDR1 is SGHDT and CDR2 is YYEEEE. The CDR3 region is CASSFLSGAETQYF. CDR3 nucleotides: TGTGCCAGCAGCTTTCTTAGCGGGGCGGAGACCCAGTACTTC.

V gene TRBV6-1 combines with J gene TRBJ1-3; the D gene is possibly TRBD1 (6 bases). The CDR3 is 15 amino acids. V lost 2 bases, J lost 0 bases, and 8 bases lay in between. Germline assignment: CDR1 MNHNS and CDR2 SASEGT. Here the CDR3 reads CASSERGSSGNTIYF. CDR3 in DNA: TGTGCCAGCAGTGAAAGGGGGTCCTCTGGAAACACCATATATTTT.

V usage is TRBV7-8 and J usage is TRBJ2-2; weak D call: TRBD2 (6 bases). This CDR3 spans 12 amino acids. Germline CDR1 is SGHVS and CDR2 is FQNEAQ. V was shortened by 4 bases and J by 8 bases, with 8 bases between the two germline ends. The CDR3 sequence: CASSYGGGELFF. For the CDR3, the DNA is TGTGCCAGCAGCTACGGGGGTGGGGAGCTGTTTTTT.

The V and J genes are TRBV2 and TRBJ2-3; D is undetermined. Trimming pared 9 bases from V and 0 bases from J, leaving 13 bases between. The germline V gene encodes CDR1 SNHLY and CDR2 FYNNEI. The CDR3 totals 14 residues. CDR3 sequence (DNA): TGTGCCAGAACAAAATCCCCTAGCACAGATACGCAGTATTTT. Translated: CARTKSPSTDTQYF.

This clone was observed many times. The V and J genes are TRBV2 and TRBJ1-4, with 8 bases lining up with TRBD1. The ends lost 6 bases at V and 7 bases at J; junction bases unmatched: 7. This CDR3 contains 14 residues. Per the germline V gene, CDR1 is SNHLY and CDR2 is FYNNEI. This CDR3 reads CASRDRVGVEKLFF. For the CDR3, the DNA is TGTGCCAGCAGGGACAGGGTAGGAGTTGAAAAACTGTTTTTT.